These 8 T cell receptor beta chains share one sample of origin, sequenced in a study of blood T cell repertoires in COVID-19. TCRdb keeps only in-frame clones here, not all; method: immunoSEQ multiplex PCR. Here the sample spans about 200,000 clones, around 86% being singletons. Sequencing was done on a sample of PBMCs or T cells enriched from blood (not recorded which). Every receptor here comes from a woman aged 40 to 50 in a cohort exposed to, infected with or recovered from COVID-19 (not recorded which).

The chain is built from TRBV4-3 and TRBJ1-1; D is unresolved. This CDR3 is built from 18 residues. Germline V gene lookup returns CDR1 LGHNA and CDR2 YSLEER. V gave up 0 bases and J gave up 4 bases, with 21 bases separating them. As DNA, the CDR3 is TGCGCCAGCAGCCAAGATAGGGTGGTGGTAGGGAGGGTCACTGAAGCTTTCTTT. Protein product: CASSQDRVVVGRVTEAFF.

This clone was counted once. Other DNA sequences in the same sample also yield this CDR3. The V gene is TRBV27, the J gene TRBJ2-1, with 11 bases identical to TRBD2. The V segment lost 5 bases and the J segment 3 bases; nucleotides outside the gene matches: 3. Germline V gene lookup returns CDR1 MNHEY and CDR2 SMNVEV (reference sequence). This CDR3 contains 15 residues. This CDR3 is CASSPGTSGYNEQFF. The CDR3 bases are TGTGCCAGCAGTCCCGGGACTAGCGGCTACAATGAGCAGTTCTTC.

The chain recombines TRBV10-2 with TRBJ1-1; 8 bases map to TRBD1. Germline CDR1 WSHSY, CDR2 SAAADI. V trimming: 3 bases; J trimming: 5 bases; junction bases outside the gene matches: 5. The CDR3 is 14 residues long. CDR3 bases: TGCGCCAGCAGTGATACAGGGGGTAGGACTGAAGCTTTCTTT. Its protein product is CASSDTGGRTEAFF.

J is TRBJ1-4 and V is TRBV5-5; D is unresolved. V was pared by 0 bases and J by 0 bases, with 12 bases between. Per the germline V gene, CDR1 is SGHKS and CDR2 is YYEKEE (reference sequence). The CDR3 has 17 amino acids. The CDR3 region has the DNA TGTGCCAGCAGCTTGGAGCCAGGATCGGCAACTAATGAAAAACTGTTTTTT. The encoded protein is CASSLEPGSATNEKLFF.

This clone was counted a single time. The rearrangement uses TRBV6-5 and TRBJ2-6; 7 bases line up with TRBD1. The trim removed 5 bases at V and 3 bases at J, leaving 1 base unmatched. This CDR3 comprises 14 residues. CDR1 is MNHEY, CDR2 SVGAGI, per germline. The chain's CDR3 is CASSTGVGANVLTF. The CDR3 nucleotides are TGTGCCAGCAGTACAGGGGTTGGGGCCAACGTCCTGACTTTC.

This chain links TRBV7-8 with TRBJ1-6; D is ambiguous. Germline loops: CDR1 SGHVS, CDR2 FQNEAQ. V lost 0 bases to trimming and J lost 7 bases, with 10 bases between them. The CDR3 spans 15 residues. CDR3 bases: TGTGCCAGCAGCTTAGCCCCTGTGGCCAATTCACCCCTCCACTTT. It codes for CASSLAPVANSPLHF.

The chain joins TRBV12-5 to TRBJ1-2, with 9 bases lining up with TRBD1. The CDR3 has 15 amino acids. With V trimmed by 3 bases and J by 7 bases, 9 bases remained unmatched. Germline V CDR1 and CDR2: LGHNT, FRNRAP. CDR3 in DNA: TGTGCTAGTGGTTTCAGTGGGACAGGGTCTTTTGGCTACACCTTC. Protein sequence: CASGFSGTGSFGYTF.

The chain has TRBV7-9 and TRBJ1-1, with D perhaps matching TRBD1 (6 bases). Trimming cost V 1 base and J 5 bases, with 11 bases left between them. This CDR3 has 14 amino acids. Germline values: CDR1 SEHNR, CDR2 FQNEAQ (reference sequence). The DNA for the CDR3 is TGTGCCAGCAGCTTAGTAACAGGGTGGACTGAAGCTTTCTTT. It yields the protein CASSLVTGWTEAFF.